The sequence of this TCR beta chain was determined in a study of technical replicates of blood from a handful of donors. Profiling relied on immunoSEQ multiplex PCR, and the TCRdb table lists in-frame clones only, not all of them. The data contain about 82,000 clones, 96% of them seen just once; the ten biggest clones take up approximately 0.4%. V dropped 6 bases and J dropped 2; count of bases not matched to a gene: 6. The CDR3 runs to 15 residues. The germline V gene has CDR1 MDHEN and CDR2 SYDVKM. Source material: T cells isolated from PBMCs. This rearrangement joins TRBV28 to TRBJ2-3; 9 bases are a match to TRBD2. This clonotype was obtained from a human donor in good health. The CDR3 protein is CASSRPSGITDTQYF. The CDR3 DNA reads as TGTGCCAGCAGCCGGCCTAGCGGGATCACAGATACGCAGTATTTT.